The source of this T cell receptor (beta chain) is a study of cytomegalovirus exposure and HLA in healthy donors. There are 16 residues in the CDR3. Germline CDR1 reads SGHVS; CDR2 reads FNYEAQ. Deletions cut 1 base from V and 0 bases from J, with 11 bases between. Regarding the study as a whole: The listing of approximately 160 TCR beta chains classed them as cytomegalovirus-associated. Cytomegalovirus status was reportedly diagnosed by the classifier with high sensitivity and specificity.

Of note for this clone: Its antigen is unidentified.

Clones were read by immunoSEQ multiplex PCR, and TCRdb kept only the in-frame ones, dropping some. The table records about 340,000 clones, roughly 85% of them present only once. This receptor was taken from a woman between 18 and 29 years old in good health and CMV-seronegative. The V gene is TRBV7-6, the J gene TRBJ2-3; a possible D gene is TRBD2 (5 bases). Sequencing was carried out using PBMCs. This CDR3 reads CASSLVGGPSTDTQYF. The CDR3 DNA is TGTGCCAGCAGCTTAGTTGGCGGGCCTAGCACAGATACGCAGTATTTT. Complete variable domain (other parts from reference TRBV7-6 and TRBJ2-3): GAGVSQSPRYKVTKRGQDVALRCDPISGHVSLYWYRQALGQGPEFLTYFNYEAQQDKSGLPNDRFSAERPEGSISTLTIQRTEQRDSAMYRCASSLVGGPSTDTQYFGPGTRLTVL.